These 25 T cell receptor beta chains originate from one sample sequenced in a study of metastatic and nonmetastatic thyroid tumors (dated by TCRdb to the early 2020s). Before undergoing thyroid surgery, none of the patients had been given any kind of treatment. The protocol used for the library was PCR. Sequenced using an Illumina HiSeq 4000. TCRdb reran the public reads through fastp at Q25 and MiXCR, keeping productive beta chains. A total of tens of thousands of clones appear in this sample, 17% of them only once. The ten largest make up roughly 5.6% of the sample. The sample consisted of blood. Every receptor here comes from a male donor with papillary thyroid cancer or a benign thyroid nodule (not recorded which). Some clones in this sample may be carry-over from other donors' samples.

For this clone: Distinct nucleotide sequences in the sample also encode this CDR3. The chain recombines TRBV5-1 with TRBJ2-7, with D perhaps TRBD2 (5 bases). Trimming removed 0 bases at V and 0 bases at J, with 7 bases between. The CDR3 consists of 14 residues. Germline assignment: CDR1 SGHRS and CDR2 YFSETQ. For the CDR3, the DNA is TGCGCCAGCAGCTTGGCCGGGAACTCCTACGAGCAGTACTTC. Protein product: CASSLAGNSYEQYF.

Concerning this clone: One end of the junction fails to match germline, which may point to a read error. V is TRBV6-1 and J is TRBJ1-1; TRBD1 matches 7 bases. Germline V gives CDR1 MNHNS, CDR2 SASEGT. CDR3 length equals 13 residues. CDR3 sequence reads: CASIATGDTDAFF. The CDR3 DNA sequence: TGTGCCAGCATTGCTACAGGGGACACTGATGCTTTCTTT.

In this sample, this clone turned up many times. CDR3: CSAQHKGSPLHF. The CDR3 DNA follows: TGCAGTGCACAGCACAAAGGTTCACCCCTCCACTTT. The rearrangement links TRBV20-1 to TRBJ1-6, with D unclear. Looked up from germline, CDR1 is DFQATT and CDR2 is SNEGSKA (reference sequence). The length of the CDR3 is 12 residues. Between the trimmed V and J ends, which lost 6 bases and 9 bases, there was a span of 12 bases.

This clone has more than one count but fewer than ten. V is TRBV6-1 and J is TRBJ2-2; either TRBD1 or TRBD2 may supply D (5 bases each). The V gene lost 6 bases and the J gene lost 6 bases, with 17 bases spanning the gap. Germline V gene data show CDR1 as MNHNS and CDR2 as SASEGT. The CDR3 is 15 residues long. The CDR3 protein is CASSNFVLGAGELFF. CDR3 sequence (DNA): TGTGCCAGCAGCAATTTTGTGCTGGGGGCCGGGGAGCTGTTTTTT.

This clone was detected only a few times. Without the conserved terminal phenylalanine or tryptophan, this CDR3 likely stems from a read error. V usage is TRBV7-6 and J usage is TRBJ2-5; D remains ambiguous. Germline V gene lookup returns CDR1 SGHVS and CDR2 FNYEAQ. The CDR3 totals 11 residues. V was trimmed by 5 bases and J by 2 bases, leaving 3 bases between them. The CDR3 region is CASSEQETQYL. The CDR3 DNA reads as TGTGCCAGCAGCGAACAAGAGACCCAGTACTTA.

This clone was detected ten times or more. CDR3: CASSDSGGGGNEQFF. The CDR3 DNA reads TGTGCCAGCAGTGACTCAGGAGGGGGTGGCAATGAGCAGTTCTTC. The chain has TRBV6-4 and TRBJ2-1; tentatively, D is TRBD1 or TRBD2 (6 bases each). This CDR3 has 15 amino acids. V was trimmed by 0 bases and J by 6 bases, leaving 12 bases between them. In germline, CDR1 is MRHNA, CDR2 SNTAGT.

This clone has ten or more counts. CDR3 sequence (DNA): TGTGCCAGTAGAGGGAGGCAAGAGACCCAGTACTTC. Protein sequence: CASRGRQETQYF. V is TRBV19 and J is TRBJ2-5; TRBD2 might be the D (6 bases). Deletions cut 6 bases from V and 2 bases from J, with 7 bases between. The CDR3 is made up of 12 amino acids. The germline gives CDR1 LNHDA, CDR2 SQIVND (reference sequence).

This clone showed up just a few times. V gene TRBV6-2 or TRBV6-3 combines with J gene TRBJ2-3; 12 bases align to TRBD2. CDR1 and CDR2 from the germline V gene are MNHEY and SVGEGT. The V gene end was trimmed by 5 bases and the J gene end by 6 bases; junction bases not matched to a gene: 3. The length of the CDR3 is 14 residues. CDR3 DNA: TGTGCCAGCAGTGGACTAGCGGGATCCGATACGCAGTATTTT. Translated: CASSGLAGSDTQYF.

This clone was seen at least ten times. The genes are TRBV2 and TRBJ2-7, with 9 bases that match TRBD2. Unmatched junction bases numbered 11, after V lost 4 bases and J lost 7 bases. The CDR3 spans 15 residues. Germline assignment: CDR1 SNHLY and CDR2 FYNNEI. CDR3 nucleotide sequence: TGTGCCAGCAGTGTTGGCGGGAGGGCCTCGGGTGAGCAGTACTTC. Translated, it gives CASSVGGRASGEQYF.

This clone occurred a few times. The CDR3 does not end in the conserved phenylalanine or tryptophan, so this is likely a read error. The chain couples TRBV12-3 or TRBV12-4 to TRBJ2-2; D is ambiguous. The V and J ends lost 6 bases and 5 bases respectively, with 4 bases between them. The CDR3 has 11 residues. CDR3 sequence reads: CASRITGELFS. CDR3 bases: TGTGCCAGCAGAATAACCGGGGAGCTGTTTTCT.

Here the CDR3 DNA reads TGTGCCACCAGCAAAGGGACAGGGATGTTGAGGACCCAGTACTTC. Translating it yields CATSKGTGMLRTQYF. The chain employs TRBV15 and TRBJ2-5, with 9 bases matching TRBD1. The length of the CDR3 is 15 residues. The germline CDR1 and CDR2 sequences are LNHNV and YYDKDF (reference sequence). V lost 4 bases and J lost 7; bases outside the gene matches: 10.

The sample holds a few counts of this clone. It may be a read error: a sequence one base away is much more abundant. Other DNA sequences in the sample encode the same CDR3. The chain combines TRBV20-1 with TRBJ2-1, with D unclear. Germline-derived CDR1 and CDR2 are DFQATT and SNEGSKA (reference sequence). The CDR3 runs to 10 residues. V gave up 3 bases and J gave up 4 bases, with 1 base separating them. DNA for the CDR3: TGCAGTGCTAGTTACAATGAGCAGTTCTTC. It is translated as CSASYNEQFF.

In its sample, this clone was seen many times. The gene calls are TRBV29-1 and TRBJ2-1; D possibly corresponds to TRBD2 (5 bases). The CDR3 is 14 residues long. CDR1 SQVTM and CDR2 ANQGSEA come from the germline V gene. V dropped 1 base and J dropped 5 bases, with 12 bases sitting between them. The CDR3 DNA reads TGCAGCGTTGAAGGGAGCGGAGACCACAATGAGCAGTTCTTC. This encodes CSVEGSGDHNEQFF.

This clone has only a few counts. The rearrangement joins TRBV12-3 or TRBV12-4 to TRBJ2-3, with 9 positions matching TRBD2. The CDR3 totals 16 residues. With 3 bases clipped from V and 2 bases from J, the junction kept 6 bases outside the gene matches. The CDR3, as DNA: TGTGCCAGCAGTTTGGTGAGACTAGCGGCCACAGATACGCAGTATTTT. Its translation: CASSLVRLAATDTQYF.

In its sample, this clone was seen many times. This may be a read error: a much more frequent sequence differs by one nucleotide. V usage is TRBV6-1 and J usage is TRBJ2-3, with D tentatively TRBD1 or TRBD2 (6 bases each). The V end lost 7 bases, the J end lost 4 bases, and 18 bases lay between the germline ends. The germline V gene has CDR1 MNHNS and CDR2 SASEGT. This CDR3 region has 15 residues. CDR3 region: CASILFGGGADTQYF. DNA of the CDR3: TGTGCCAGCATCCTCTTTGGGGGCGGGGCAGATACGCAGTATTTT.

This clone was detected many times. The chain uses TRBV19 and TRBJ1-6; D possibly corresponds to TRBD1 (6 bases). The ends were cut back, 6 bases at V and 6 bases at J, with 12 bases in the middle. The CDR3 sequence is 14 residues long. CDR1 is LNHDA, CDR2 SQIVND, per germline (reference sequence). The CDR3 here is CASSDGQTNSPLHF. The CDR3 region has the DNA TGTGCCAGTAGCGACGGACAGACTAATTCACCCCTCCACTTT.

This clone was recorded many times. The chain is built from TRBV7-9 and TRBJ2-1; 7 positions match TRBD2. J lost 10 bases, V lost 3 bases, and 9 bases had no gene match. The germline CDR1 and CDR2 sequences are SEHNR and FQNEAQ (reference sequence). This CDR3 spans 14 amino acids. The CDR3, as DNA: TGTGCCAGCAGCTTGGCGGGAGAGGCAGGGGAGCAGTTCTTC. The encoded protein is CASSLAGEAGEQFF.

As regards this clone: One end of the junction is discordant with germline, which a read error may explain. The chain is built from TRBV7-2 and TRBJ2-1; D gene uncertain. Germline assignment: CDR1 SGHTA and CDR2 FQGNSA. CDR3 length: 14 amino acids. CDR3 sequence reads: CASILGLFAHGQFF. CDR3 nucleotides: TGTGCCAGCATCTTAGGGCTCTTTGCCCATGGGCAGTTCTTC.

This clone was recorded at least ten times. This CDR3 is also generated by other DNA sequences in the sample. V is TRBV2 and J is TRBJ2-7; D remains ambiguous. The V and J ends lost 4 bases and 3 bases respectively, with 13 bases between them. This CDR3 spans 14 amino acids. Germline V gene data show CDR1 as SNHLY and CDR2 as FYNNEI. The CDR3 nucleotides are TGTGCCAGCAGTGTTCGTTCAGGCGGCTACGAGCAGTACTTC. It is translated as CASSVRSGGYEQYF.

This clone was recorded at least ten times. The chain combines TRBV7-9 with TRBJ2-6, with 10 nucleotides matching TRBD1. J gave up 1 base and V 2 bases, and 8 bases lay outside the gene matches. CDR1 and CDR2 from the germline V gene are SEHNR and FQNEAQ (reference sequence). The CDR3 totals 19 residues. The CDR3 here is CASSLIKPDRGSGANVLTF. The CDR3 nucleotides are TGTGCCAGCAGCTTAATTAAACCGGACAGGGGGTCTGGGGCCAACGTCCTGACTTTC.

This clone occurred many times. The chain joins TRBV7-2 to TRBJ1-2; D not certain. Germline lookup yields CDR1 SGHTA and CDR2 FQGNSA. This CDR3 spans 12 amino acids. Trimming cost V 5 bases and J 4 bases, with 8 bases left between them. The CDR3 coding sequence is TGTGCCAGCAGCCTCAATATCTATGGCTACACCTTC. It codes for CASSLNIYGYTF.

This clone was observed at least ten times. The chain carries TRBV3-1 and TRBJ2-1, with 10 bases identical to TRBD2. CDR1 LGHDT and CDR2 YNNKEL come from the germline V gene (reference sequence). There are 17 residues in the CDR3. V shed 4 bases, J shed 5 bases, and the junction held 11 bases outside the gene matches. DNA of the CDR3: TGTGCCAGCAGCCTATCCGGACTAGCGGTTAACCACAATGAGCAGTTCTTC. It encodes CASSLSGLAVNHNEQFF.

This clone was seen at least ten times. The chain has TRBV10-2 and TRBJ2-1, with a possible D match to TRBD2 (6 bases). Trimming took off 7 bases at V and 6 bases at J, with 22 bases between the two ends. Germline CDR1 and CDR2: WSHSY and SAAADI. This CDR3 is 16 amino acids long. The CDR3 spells CASTGTAIADSNEQFF. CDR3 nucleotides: TGCGCCAGCACCGGGACGGCGATAGCGGATAGCAATGAGCAGTTCTTC.

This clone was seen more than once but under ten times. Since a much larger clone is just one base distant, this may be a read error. CDR3 sequence: CASSPHRGQETQYF. DNA of the CDR3: TGTGCCAGCAGTCCACATCGGGGCCAAGAGACCCAGTACTTC. The chain employs TRBV12-3 or TRBV12-4 and TRBJ2-5; a weak D match, TRBD2 (5 bases). This CDR3 contains 14 residues. Trimming took 5 bases from V and 1 from J, leaving 11 bases between them.

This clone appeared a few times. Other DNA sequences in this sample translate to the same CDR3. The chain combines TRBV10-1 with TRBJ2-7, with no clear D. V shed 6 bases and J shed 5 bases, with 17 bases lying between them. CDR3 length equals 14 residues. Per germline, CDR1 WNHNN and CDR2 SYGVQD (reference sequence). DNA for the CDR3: TGCGCCAGCAGCCCTAACCCCGGAATCCACGAGCAGTACTTC. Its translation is CASSPNPGIHEQYF.